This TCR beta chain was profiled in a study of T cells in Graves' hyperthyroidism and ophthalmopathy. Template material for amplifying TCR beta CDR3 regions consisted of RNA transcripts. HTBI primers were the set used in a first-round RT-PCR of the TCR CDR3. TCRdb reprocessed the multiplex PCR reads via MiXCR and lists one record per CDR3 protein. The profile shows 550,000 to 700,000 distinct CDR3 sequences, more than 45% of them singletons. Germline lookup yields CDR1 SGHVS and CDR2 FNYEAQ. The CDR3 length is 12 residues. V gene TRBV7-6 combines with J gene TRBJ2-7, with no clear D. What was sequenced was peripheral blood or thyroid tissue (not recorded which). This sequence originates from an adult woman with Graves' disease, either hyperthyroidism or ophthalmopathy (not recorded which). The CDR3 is CARLRLTPEQYF. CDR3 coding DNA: TGTGCTAGACTGAGACTTACCCCCGAGCAGTACTTC. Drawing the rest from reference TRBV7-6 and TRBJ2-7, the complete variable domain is GAGVSQSPRYKVTKRGQDVALRCDPISGHVSLYWYRQALGQGPEFLTYFNYEAQQDKSGLPNDRFSAERPEGSISTLTIQRTEQRDSAMYRCARLRLTPEQYFGPGTRLTVT.